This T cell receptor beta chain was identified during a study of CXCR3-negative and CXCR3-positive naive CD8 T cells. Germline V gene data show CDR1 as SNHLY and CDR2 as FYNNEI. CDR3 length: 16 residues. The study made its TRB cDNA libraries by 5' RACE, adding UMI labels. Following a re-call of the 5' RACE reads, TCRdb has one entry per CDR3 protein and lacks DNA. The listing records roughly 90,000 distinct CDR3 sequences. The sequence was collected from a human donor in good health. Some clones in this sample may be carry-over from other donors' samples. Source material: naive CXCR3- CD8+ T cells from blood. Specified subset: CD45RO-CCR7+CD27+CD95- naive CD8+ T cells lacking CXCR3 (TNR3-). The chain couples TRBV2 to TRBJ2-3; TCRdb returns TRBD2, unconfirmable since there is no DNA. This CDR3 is CASSEEHGLSTDTQYF. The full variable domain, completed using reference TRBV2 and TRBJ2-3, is EPEVTQTPSHQVTQMGQEVILRCVPISNHLYFYWYRQILGQKVEFLVSFYNNEISEKSEIFDDQFSVERPDGSNFTLKIRSTKLEDSAMYFCASSEEHGLSTDTQYFGPGTRLTVL.